This T cell receptor beta chain came from a study of beta chain features in type 1 diabetes. Overall study results and limits: Shorter TCRB CDR3s, moderately but significantly so, marked every one of the four CD4+ subsets in Type 1 diabetes patients.

The sequenced template was cDNA made from the entire isolated RNA. Naive, central memory and regulatory T cell samples yielded around 3.6 million reads on average. TCRdb's copy holds only in-frame clones and misses some; the assay was immunoSEQ multiplex PCR. The data contain some 290,000 clones, roughly 24% of them singletons. This clone came up a few times. What it binds is not known. Germline CDR1 is SGHNT and CDR2 is YYREEE (reference sequence). The CDR3 totals 16 residues. V shed 4 bases and J shed 2 bases, with 15 bases lying between them. The material sequenced was naive CD4+ T cells from blood. This sequence joins TRBV5-4 and TRBJ2-2, with TRBD1 as a possible D gene (6 bases). This TCR was sampled from a woman under 40 with type 1 diabetes. CDR3 bases: TGTGCCAGCAGCCCGTCCCGGGACACCAACACCGGGGAGCTGTTTTTT. Protein: CASSPSRDTNTGELFF.